The 16 T cell receptor beta chains presented below share a single source sample, sequenced in a study of vaccination and CD4 T cells after COVID-19. Treatment described: 10-day PBMC culture with coronavirus spike peptide pools or control peptides (ViraFEST assay). Their antigens remain unidentified. Oncomine TCR Beta short-read sequencing was applied to DNA from cultured CD4+ T cells. In TCRdb, the PCR reads were re-called with MiXCR into one record per CDR3 protein. In the table there are about 20,000 distinct CDR3 sequences, about 50% of which are singletons. Material for sequencing was CD4+ T cells from blood, cultured in vitro. The origin of the receptors is a human donor who had recovered from COVID-19.

This clonotype turned up a few times. The rearrangement joins TRBV27 to TRBJ1-6, with D hard to call. V was trimmed by 5 bases and J by 6 bases, leaving 8 bases between them. This CDR3 region has 13 residues. The germline V gene has CDR1 MNHEY and CDR2 SMNVEV (reference sequence). CDR3 loop: CASSEYSNSPLHF. The CDR3 bases are TGTGCCAGCAGTGAGTACAGTAATTCACCCCTCCACTTT.

V gene TRBV29-1 combines with J gene TRBJ2-3, with D possibly being TRBD1 (6 bases). This CDR3 is 15 amino acids long. Germline V gives CDR1 SQVTM, CDR2 ANQGSEA. The V gene lost 3 bases and the J gene lost 0 bases, with 13 bases spanning the gap. In DNA, the CDR3 is TGCAGCGTTGATTGGGAAGGACAGAGCACAGATACGCAGTATTTT. This translates into CSVDWEGQSTDTQYF.

This clonotype was counted between two and nine times. The V and J genes are TRBV15 and TRBJ2-5, with 7 bases that match TRBD2. Germline assignment: CDR1 LNHNV and CDR2 YYDKDF (reference sequence). Unmatched junction bases numbered 4, after V lost 3 bases and J lost 3 bases. The CDR3 sequence is 14 residues long. The DNA of the CDR3 is TGTGCCACCAGCAGGATGGGGGGGGAAGAGACCCAGTACTTC. This gives the protein CATSRMGGEETQYF.

The chain has TRBV12-3 or TRBV12-4 and TRBJ1-2; D gene unclear. The CDR3 consists of 15 residues. Trimming took off 3 bases at V and 5 bases at J, with 16 bases between the two ends. The CDR3 nucleotides are TGTGCCAGCAGTTTCGACACCCCGACTGGGTATGGCTACACCTTC. Amino acids: CASSFDTPTGYGYTF.

V usage is TRBV3-1 and J usage is TRBJ1-5; D may be TRBD1 (6 bases). From germline, CDR1 is LGHDT and CDR2 YNNKEL (reference sequence). The CDR3 consists of 13 residues. Trimming removed 0 bases from V and 7 bases from J, with 7 bases in between. This CDR3 is CASSQDQGQPQHF. CDR3 nucleotide sequence: TGTGCCAGCAGCCAAGATCAGGGGCAGCCCCAGCATTTT.

In this sample, this clonotype turned up a few times. This rearrangement joins TRBV19 to TRBJ2-2, with a weak D call TRBD2 (6 bases). This CDR3 has 15 residues. Germline V lookup: CDR1 LNHDA, CDR2 SQIVND (reference sequence). Trimming took off 5 bases at V and 3 bases at J, with 13 bases between the two ends. The CDR3 here is CASSQLARDTGELFF. The CDR3 DNA reads as TGTGCCAGTAGTCAACTAGCAAGAGACACCGGGGAGCTGTTTTTT.

The V call is TRBV19, the J call TRBJ1-4; D not resolved. The CDR3 covers 11 residues. V was trimmed by 6 bases and J by 5 bases, leaving 4 bases between them. CDR1 and CDR2 (germline): LNHDA, SQIVND (reference sequence). CDR3 DNA sequence: TGTGCCAGTAGCAGCAATGAAAAACTGTTTTTT. This codes for CASSSNEKLFF.

The chain couples TRBV20-1 to TRBJ1-6; D remains ambiguous. The CDR3 spans 16 residues. Germline V gene data show CDR1 as DFQATT and CDR2 as SNEGSKA (reference sequence). The ends were cut back, 0 bases at V and 7 bases at J, with 16 bases in the middle. As DNA, the CDR3 is TGCAGTGCTAGAGAACCACCAGGAGTAACGAATTCACCCCTCCACTTT. This encodes CSAREPPGVTNSPLHF.

In its sample, this clonotype was seen a few times. For the CDR3, the DNA is TGTGCCAGCACAAGAGGGGGGGCGAGAAGCAATCAGCCCCAGCATTTT. It is translated as CASTRGGARSNQPQHF. This rearrangement joins TRBV6-2 or TRBV6-3 to TRBJ1-5; maybe TRBD1 (6 bases). The CDR3 is 16 residues long. V dropped 7 bases and J dropped 1 base, with 17 bases sitting between them. Germline-derived CDR1 and CDR2 are MNHEY and SVGEGT.

This clonotype appeared a few times. The chain combines TRBV2 with TRBJ1-2; a weak D match, TRBD1 (5 bases). V shed 6 bases and J shed 4 bases, with 9 bases lying between them. The germline V gene encodes CDR1 SNHLY and CDR2 FYNNEI. The CDR3 is 12 residues long. The CDR3 loop is CASSRQSYGYTF. In nucleotides, the CDR3 is TGTGCCAGCAGCAGACAGTCCTATGGCTACACCTTC.

This clonotype showed up just a few times. The CDR3 DNA reads as TGCGCCAGCAGCCAAGCATGGGCAGGGGGTGGAAACACCATATATTTT. This translates into CASSQAWAGGGNTIYF. The chain uses TRBV4-3 and TRBJ1-3; 7 bases line up with TRBD1. This CDR3 is 16 amino acids long. The trim removed 1 base at V and 3 bases at J, leaving 6 bases unmatched. Germline values: CDR1 LGHNA, CDR2 YSLEER.

V usage is TRBV19 and J usage is TRBJ2-7; 8 bases agree with TRBD1. Looked up from germline, CDR1 is LNHDA and CDR2 is SQIVND (reference sequence). The CDR3 length is 15 residues. The V gene end was trimmed by 6 bases and the J gene end by 3 bases; junction bases not matched to a gene: 10. The chain's CDR3 is CASSLFPGTGYEQYF. CDR3 nucleotides: TGTGCCAGTAGCCTCTTCCCCGGGACAGGCTACGAGCAGTACTTC.

This chain joins TRBV6-2 or TRBV6-3 and TRBJ2-3, with 11 bases fitting TRBD2. After removal of 2 bases from V and 2 bases from J, the junction contained 9 bases not matched to a gene. This CDR3 spans 18 amino acids. CDR1 and CDR2 (germline): MNHEY, SVGEGT. The DNA for the CDR3 is TGTGCCAGCAGTTACCAATCCCGGACTAGCGGGTACACAGATACGCAGTATTTT. Translation gives CASSYQSRTSGYTDTQYF.

The V call is TRBV7-9, the J call TRBJ1-1; D perhaps matches TRBD1 (5 bases). The CDR3 runs to 14 residues. Trimming cost V 0 bases and J 8 bases, with 13 bases left between them. CDR1 is SEHNR and CDR2 is FQNEAQ in the germline V gene (reference sequence). The CDR3 reads CASSLAWRGVEAFF. The CDR3 DNA reads as TGTGCCAGCAGCTTAGCTTGGAGAGGGGTCGAAGCTTTCTTT.

This clonotype was recorded a few times. The V gene is TRBV12-3 or TRBV12-4, the J gene TRBJ2-2; D possibly corresponds to TRBD1 (5 bases). Between the trimmed V and J ends, which lost 3 bases and 5 bases, there was a span of 13 bases. There are 15 residues in the CDR3. This CDR3 is CASSFRQGHTGELFF. The CDR3 nucleotides read TGTGCCAGCAGTTTTCGTCAGGGTCATACCGGGGAGCTGTTTTTT.

This clonotype was seen more than once but under ten times. The rearrangement links TRBV7-8 to TRBJ2-5, with TRBD1 matching 11 bases. Losses at the gene ends were 5 bases for V and 5 bases for J; bases not matched to a gene: 10. CDR1 is SGHVS, CDR2 FQNEAQ, per germline. CDR3 size: 16 residues. DNA of the CDR3: TGTGCCAGCAGCCCCTTGCCGGGACAGGGGGTTGAGACCCAGTACTTC. It is translated as CASSPLPGQGVETQYF.